This TCR beta chain comes out of a study of regulatory T cells in long-lasting Graves disease. This clonotype was seen many times. The time point is: newly diagnosed GD, antithyroid drugs for less than 3 months. There was RNA extracted from PBMCs, and the TCR library was made from it. An endocrinology department in Xi'an, China, recruited the patients. Researchers made TCR beta libraries by using iRepertoire HTBI primers and running Arm-PCR on CDR3 regions. In TCRdb, the multiplex PCR reads were re-called with MiXCR into one record per CDR3 protein. This table has 350,000 to 500,000 distinct CDR3 sequences, 14% appearing once. Trimming cost V 2 bases and J 5 bases, with 7 bases left between them. Per the germline V gene, CDR1 is MNHEY and CDR2 is SVGEGT. The CDR3 has 12 amino acids. The same sample was also used in a study of T cells in Graves' hyperthyroidism and ophthalmopathy. That work adds: The HTBI set primed first-round TCR CDR3 RT-PCR. It was a median about 6 months before onset that the model predicted ophthalmopathy.

The V and J genes are TRBV6-2 or TRBV6-3 and TRBJ2-7; D gene ambiguous. The sequencing here drew on peripheral blood mononuclear cells (PBMCs), taken at new diagnosis, from a patient treated with antithyroid drugs. The clonotype originates from a woman aged 45-60 years with Graves disease. The CDR3 sequence is CASSYAQHEQYF. Written as DNA, the CDR3 is TGTGCCAGCAGTTACGCCCAGCACGAGCAGTACTTC.